A single sample gave rise to the 21 T cell receptor beta chains below, sequenced in a study of T cell clones after liver transplantation. Profiled with immunoSEQ multiplex PCR; TCRdb holds only in-frame clones, not every one. The data hold roughly 74,000 clones, with 80% observed a single time. The sequencing here drew on CD4+ T cells from blood, taken before liver transplant. Receptors were obtained from a human donor who received a liver transplant.

This sequence joins TRBV11-3 and TRBJ2-3; perhaps TRBD1 as D (6 bases). CDR1 SGHNT and CDR2 YENEEA come from the germline V gene. V lost 0 bases and J lost 5, with 12 bases in between. This CDR3 contains 15 residues. CDR3 DNA sequence: TGTGCCAGCAGCTTAGATTGGGGCAGGGGAGATACGCAGTATTTT. Translating gives CASSLDWGRGDTQYF.

The chain recombines TRBV19 with TRBJ1-1; no definite D call. Germline V gives CDR1 LNHDA, CDR2 SQIVND (reference sequence). The V and J ends lost 7 bases and 6 bases respectively, with 9 bases between them. The CDR3 is made up of 11 amino acids. The CDR3 sequence: CASNRFAEAFF. CDR3 bases: TGTGCCAGTAACCGGTTTGCTGAAGCTTTCTTT.

This clone occurred a few times. The same CDR3 arises from other DNA sequences in this sample as well. This chain connects TRBV5-1 to TRBJ2-1; D might be TRBD1 (6 bases). Germline CDR1 is SGHRS and CDR2 is YFSETQ. Trimming left V 4 bases short and J 6 bases short, with 8 bases between. The CDR3 totals 12 residues. The CDR3 spells CASSVQGNEQFF. CDR3 DNA: TGCGCCAGCAGCGTACAGGGCAATGAGCAGTTCTTC.

The rearrangement links TRBV4-2 to TRBJ1-2, with D perhaps TRBD1 (6 bases). The V end lost 0 bases, the J end lost 8 bases, and 16 bases lay between the germline ends. The CDR3 is 15 amino acids. In germline, CDR1 is LGHNA, CDR2 YNFKEQ. The chain's CDR3 is CASSQDQWGGLGYTF. CDR3 DNA: TGTGCCAGCAGCCAAGATCAATGGGGGGGCCTAGGCTACACCTTC.

DNA for the CDR3: TGTGCCAGCAGCTTAGATCCTCGGGGTGAAGCTTTCTTT. Protein product: CASSLDPRGEAFF. The rearrangement links TRBV11-3 to TRBJ1-1; unclear D gene. V dropped 0 bases and J dropped 7 bases, with 9 bases sitting between them. The CDR3 has 13 residues. Per the germline V gene, CDR1 is SGHNT and CDR2 is YENEEA.

As for this clone: The junction differs from germline at one of its ends, possibly a read error. This chain joins TRBV11-3 and TRBJ2-2; TRBD1 aligns across 9 bases. CDR1 is SGHNT and CDR2 is YENEEA in the germline V gene. This CDR3 comprises 16 residues. Here the CDR3 reads CASSLGQGLNTGELFF. Here the CDR3 DNA reads TGTGCCAGCAGTTTAGGACAGGGGTTGAACACCGGGGAGCTGTTTTTT. Full variable domain (rest looked up from reference TRBV11-3 and TRBJ2-2): EAGVVQSPRYKIIEKKQPVAFWCNPISGHNTLYWYLQNLGQGPELLIRYENEEAVDDSQLPKDRFSAERLKGVDSTLKIQPAELGDSAVYLCASSLGQGLNTGELFFGEGSRLTVL.

The chain carries TRBV5-1 and TRBJ2-1, with 10 bases that match TRBD2. V dropped 0 bases and J dropped 6; count of bases not matched to a gene: 3. The CDR3 is 15 amino acids. The germline gives CDR1 SGHRS, CDR2 YFSETQ. CDR3 region: CASSLGTSGSNEQFF. The CDR3 DNA reads TGCGCCAGCAGCTTGGGGACTAGCGGATCCAATGAGCAGTTCTTC.

The rearrangement uses TRBV7-8 and TRBJ2-7, with D maybe TRBD1 (6 bases). The CDR3 runs 15 residues. CDR1 is SGHVS, CDR2 FQNEAQ, per germline. Trimming took off 3 bases at V and 2 bases at J, with 14 bases between the two ends. The CDR3 region is CASSFQGSGTYEQYF. The CDR3 DNA is TGTGCCAGCAGCTTTCAGGGGTCTGGAACCTACGAGCAGTACTTC.

The chain is built from TRBV30 and TRBJ1-1; D not resolved. Germline V gene lookup returns CDR1 GTSNPN and CDR2 SVGIG (reference sequence). This CDR3 is 14 amino acids long. The germline V and J ends were trimmed by 5 bases and 0 bases, with 13 bases remaining between them. The CDR3 DNA reads TGTGCCTGGGATCACGGCACCCTGAACACTGAAGCTTTCTTT. Its protein is CAWDHGTLNTEAFF. The full variable domain, its missing parts supplied by reference TRBV30 and TRBJ1-1, is SQTIHQWPATLVQPVGSPLSLECTVEGTSNPNLYWYRQAAGRGLQLLFYSVGIGQISSEVPQNLSASRPQDRQFILSSKKLLLSDSGFYLCAWDHGTLNTEAFFGQGTRLTVV.

The CDR3 DNA reads as TGTGCCAGCAGTTCCTTCGGGGGGTTGGGAGGGGACGAGCAGTACTTC. Translated: CASSSFGGLGGDEQYF. This rearrangement joins TRBV28 to TRBJ2-7, with 7 bases that match TRBD2. The CDR3 is 16 amino acids. The trim removed 4 bases at V and 5 bases at J, leaving 14 bases unmatched. Germline CDR1 and CDR2: MDHEN and SYDVKM.

This rearrangement joins TRBV7-9 to TRBJ1-2; D not resolved. The CDR3 length is 13 residues. CDR1 and CDR2 (germline): SEHNR, FQNEAQ (reference sequence). The ends were cut back, 0 bases at V and 8 bases at J, with 10 bases in the middle. The CDR3 sequence is CASSLAGGSGYTF. The CDR3 bases are TGTGCCAGCAGCTTAGCTGGAGGTTCAGGCTACACCTTC.

The gene calls are TRBV6-5 and TRBJ1-1, with a weak D call TRBD1 (6 bases). The V and J ends lost 4 bases and 0 bases respectively, with 12 bases between them. This CDR3 has 15 residues. Looked up from germline, CDR1 is MNHEY and CDR2 is SVGAGI. The CDR3 here is CASSLNREMNTEAFF. The CDR3 bases are TGTGCCAGCAGTTTAAACAGGGAGATGAACACTGAAGCTTTCTTT.

The chain joins TRBV4-3 to TRBJ2-7, with 8 bases matching TRBD1. Germline V lookup: CDR1 LGHNA, CDR2 YSLEER. V lost 2 bases to trimming and J lost 1 base; unmatched junction nucleotides: 4. The CDR3 has 15 amino acids. The CDR3 bases are TGCGCCAGCAGCCAATTTGGGACAGGATCCTACGAGCAGTACTTC. This translates into CASSQFGTGSYEQYF.

This clone was counted ten times or more. This chain connects TRBV28 to TRBJ1-5; D not certain. V was cut by 6 bases and J by 0 bases, with 18 bases left in between. In germline, CDR1 is MDHEN, CDR2 SYDVKM. CDR3 length: 17 amino acids. The CDR3 region is CASRTPQEAYSNQPQHF. CDR3 coding DNA: TGTGCCAGCAGGACGCCCCAGGAGGCCTATAGCAATCAGCCCCAGCATTTT. The variable domain in full, with the rest retrieved from reference TRBV28 and TRBJ1-5, is DVKVTQSSRYLVKRTGEKVFLECVQDMDHENMFWYRQDPGLGLRLIYFSYDVKMKEKGDIPEGYSVSREKKERFSLILESASTNQTSMYLCASRTPQEAYSNQPQHFGDGTRLSIL.

The chain uses TRBV28 and TRBJ2-3, with 12 bases matching TRBD2. The CDR3 has 14 amino acids. V trimming: 6 bases; J trimming: 5 bases; junction bases outside the gene matches: 3. Germline CDR1 MDHEN, CDR2 SYDVKM. For the CDR3, the DNA is TGTGCCAGCAGGACTAGCGGGAGAGGAGATACGCAGTATTTT. The encoded protein is CASRTSGRGDTQYF.

The J gene is TRBJ2-7, the V gene TRBV19; D is possibly TRBD1 or TRBD2 (5 bases each). CDR3 length equals 15 residues. Germline CDR1 LNHDA, CDR2 SQIVND (reference sequence). Trimming left V 2 bases short and J 4 bases short, with 15 bases between. The CDR3 DNA reads TGTGCCAGTAGTATACTATCTGGTGGGGGATACGAGCAGTACTTC. It encodes CASSILSGGGYEQYF.

This chain links TRBV6-5 with TRBJ1-4; a weak D match, TRBD1 (5 bases). This CDR3 has 14 residues. Trimming shortened V by 0 bases and J by 7 bases, and 9 bases separated the two germline ends. Germline assignment: CDR1 MNHEY and CDR2 SVGAGI. The CDR3: CASSYSQGVEKLFF. In DNA form, the CDR3 reads TGTGCCAGCAGTTACTCGCAGGGAGTTGAAAAACTGTTTTTT.

This clone was seen only a few times. The V call is TRBV28, the J call TRBJ1-2; D unclear. V gave up 3 bases and J gave up 4 bases, with 15 bases separating them. Germline V lookup: CDR1 MDHEN, CDR2 SYDVKM. The CDR3 length is 15 residues. In nucleotides, the CDR3 is TGTGCCAGCAGTTTGAAGGCCCCGCGCAGCTATGGCTACACCTTC. This encodes CASSLKAPRSYGYTF.

This chain joins TRBV5-1 and TRBJ2-5, with 10 bases lining up with TRBD2. Germline V lookup: CDR1 SGHRS, CDR2 YFSETQ. The CDR3 loop spans 15 amino acids. The V and J ends lost 0 bases and 5 bases, in that order; junction bases with no gene match: 4. Here the CDR3 DNA reads TGCGCCAGCAGCTTGGCCCTAGCGGGAGTGGAGACCCAGTACTTC. This codes for CASSLALAGVETQYF.

The chain recombines TRBV28 with TRBJ2-7; D is uncertain. Trimming pared 2 bases from V and 0 bases from J, leaving 20 bases between. This CDR3 is 18 amino acids long. Germline V gene sequence: CDR1 MDHEN, CDR2 SYDVKM. CDR3 residues: CASSLGYDIRVASYEQYF. CDR3 coding DNA: TGTGCCAGCAGTTTAGGTTACGACATACGCGTAGCCTCCTACGAGCAGTACTTC. Using reference TRBV28 and TRBJ2-7 for the parts outside the CDR3, the full variable domain is DVKVTQSSRYLVKRTGEKVFLECVQDMDHENMFWYRQDPGLGLRLIYFSYDVKMKEKGDIPEGYSVSREKKERFSLILESASTNQTSMYLCASSLGYDIRVASYEQYFGPGTRLTVT.

The chain joins TRBV7-2 to TRBJ1-3, with a weak D call TRBD1 (5 bases). V lost 5 bases to trimming and J lost 0 bases, with 20 bases between them. The CDR3 spans 18 residues. Germline assignment: CDR1 SGHTA and CDR2 FQGNSA. CDR3 sequence: CASSLSPPPGISGNTIYF. The DNA of the CDR3 is TGTGCCAGCAGCCTAAGCCCTCCCCCAGGGATCTCTGGAAACACCATATATTTT.